This T cell receptor (beta chain) was documented in a study of early T cells in non-severe SARS-CoV-2 infection. Across the whole study: The sequenced material was bulk RNA from unsorted whole blood, and its chains were unpaired. Study results and limitations: There was a bias toward anti-spike CD8 responses in VDJdb matching, which missed private and CD4 specificities.

Separate cDNA molecules each had unique molecular identifiers attached to them. TCRdb analysed the 5' RACE reads with MiXCR anew, one entry per CDR3 protein. In the table there are 55,000 to 75,000 distinct CDR3 sequences, 6% to 8.5% of which are singletons. This clonotype showed up just a few times. What it binds is not known. With V trimmed by 3 bases and J by 5 bases, 1 base remained unmatched. The CDR3 extends over 15 amino acids. Sequenced: whole blood. The genes are TRBV12-3 or TRBV12-4 and TRBJ2-3; the match to TRBD2 covers 14 bases. The sequence came from an adult who was a healthcare worker with PCR-confirmed SARS-CoV-2 infection or an uninfected control (not recorded which). In DNA form, the CDR3 reads TGTGCCAGCAGTTTCGGGACTAGCGGGAGAGATACGCAGTATTTT. This codes for CASSFGTSGRDTQYF.